The 2 T cell receptor beta chains below were found in one sample sequenced in a study of identical twins. MiXCR, applied by TCRdb to the 5' RACE reads, yields one record per CDR3 protein. The sample gives roughly 720,000 distinct CDR3 sequences, around a sixth of which show up once; around 13% is in the top ten. This same sample was also part of a study on T cells expressing NK-cell markers.

Input material: PBMCs. These receptors were obtained from a woman aged 18-29 years in good health.

The J gene is TRBJ1-6, the V gene TRBV6-5; weak D call: TRBD1 (6 bases). V was clipped by 0 bases and J by 0 bases, with 6 bases between them. Germline values: CDR1 MNHEY, CDR2 SVGAGI. There are 16 residues in the CDR3. The CDR3 nucleotides are TGTGCCAGCAGTTACTCCAGGGGCTCCTATAATTCACCCCTCCACTTT. The encoded protein is CASSYSRGSYNSPLHF.

V gene TRBV6-1 combines with J gene TRBJ1-5; D gene uncertain. CDR1 is MNHNS, CDR2 SASEGT, per germline. The CDR3 has 13 residues. V was clipped by 5 bases and J by 1 base, with 6 bases between them. CDR3 DNA sequence: TGTGCCAGCAGTCAGGCAAGCAATCAGCCCCAGCATTTT. Translating it yields CASSQASNQPQHF.